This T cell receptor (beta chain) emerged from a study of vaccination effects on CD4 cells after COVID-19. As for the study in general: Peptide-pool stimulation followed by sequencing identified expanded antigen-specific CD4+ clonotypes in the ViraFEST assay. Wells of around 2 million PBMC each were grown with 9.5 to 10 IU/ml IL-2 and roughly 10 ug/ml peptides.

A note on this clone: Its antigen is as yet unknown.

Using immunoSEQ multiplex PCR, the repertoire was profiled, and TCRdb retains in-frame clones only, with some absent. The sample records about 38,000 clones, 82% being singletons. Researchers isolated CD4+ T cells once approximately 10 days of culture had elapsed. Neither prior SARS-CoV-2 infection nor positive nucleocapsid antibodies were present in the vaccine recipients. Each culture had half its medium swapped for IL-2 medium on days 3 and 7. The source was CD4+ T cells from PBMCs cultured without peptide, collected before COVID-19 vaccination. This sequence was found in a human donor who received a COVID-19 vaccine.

CDR3 coding DNA: TGTGCCAGCAGCCTGACAGGGGGCGCAGAGACCCAGTACTTC. This encodes CASSLTGGAETQYF. V and J are TRBV7-9 and TRBJ2-5; 10 nucleotides align to TRBD1. This CDR3 region has 14 residues. The V gene's germline CDR1 is SEHNR and CDR2 FQNEAQ (reference sequence). After removal of 5 bases from V and 4 bases from J, the junction contained 4 bases not matched to a gene.